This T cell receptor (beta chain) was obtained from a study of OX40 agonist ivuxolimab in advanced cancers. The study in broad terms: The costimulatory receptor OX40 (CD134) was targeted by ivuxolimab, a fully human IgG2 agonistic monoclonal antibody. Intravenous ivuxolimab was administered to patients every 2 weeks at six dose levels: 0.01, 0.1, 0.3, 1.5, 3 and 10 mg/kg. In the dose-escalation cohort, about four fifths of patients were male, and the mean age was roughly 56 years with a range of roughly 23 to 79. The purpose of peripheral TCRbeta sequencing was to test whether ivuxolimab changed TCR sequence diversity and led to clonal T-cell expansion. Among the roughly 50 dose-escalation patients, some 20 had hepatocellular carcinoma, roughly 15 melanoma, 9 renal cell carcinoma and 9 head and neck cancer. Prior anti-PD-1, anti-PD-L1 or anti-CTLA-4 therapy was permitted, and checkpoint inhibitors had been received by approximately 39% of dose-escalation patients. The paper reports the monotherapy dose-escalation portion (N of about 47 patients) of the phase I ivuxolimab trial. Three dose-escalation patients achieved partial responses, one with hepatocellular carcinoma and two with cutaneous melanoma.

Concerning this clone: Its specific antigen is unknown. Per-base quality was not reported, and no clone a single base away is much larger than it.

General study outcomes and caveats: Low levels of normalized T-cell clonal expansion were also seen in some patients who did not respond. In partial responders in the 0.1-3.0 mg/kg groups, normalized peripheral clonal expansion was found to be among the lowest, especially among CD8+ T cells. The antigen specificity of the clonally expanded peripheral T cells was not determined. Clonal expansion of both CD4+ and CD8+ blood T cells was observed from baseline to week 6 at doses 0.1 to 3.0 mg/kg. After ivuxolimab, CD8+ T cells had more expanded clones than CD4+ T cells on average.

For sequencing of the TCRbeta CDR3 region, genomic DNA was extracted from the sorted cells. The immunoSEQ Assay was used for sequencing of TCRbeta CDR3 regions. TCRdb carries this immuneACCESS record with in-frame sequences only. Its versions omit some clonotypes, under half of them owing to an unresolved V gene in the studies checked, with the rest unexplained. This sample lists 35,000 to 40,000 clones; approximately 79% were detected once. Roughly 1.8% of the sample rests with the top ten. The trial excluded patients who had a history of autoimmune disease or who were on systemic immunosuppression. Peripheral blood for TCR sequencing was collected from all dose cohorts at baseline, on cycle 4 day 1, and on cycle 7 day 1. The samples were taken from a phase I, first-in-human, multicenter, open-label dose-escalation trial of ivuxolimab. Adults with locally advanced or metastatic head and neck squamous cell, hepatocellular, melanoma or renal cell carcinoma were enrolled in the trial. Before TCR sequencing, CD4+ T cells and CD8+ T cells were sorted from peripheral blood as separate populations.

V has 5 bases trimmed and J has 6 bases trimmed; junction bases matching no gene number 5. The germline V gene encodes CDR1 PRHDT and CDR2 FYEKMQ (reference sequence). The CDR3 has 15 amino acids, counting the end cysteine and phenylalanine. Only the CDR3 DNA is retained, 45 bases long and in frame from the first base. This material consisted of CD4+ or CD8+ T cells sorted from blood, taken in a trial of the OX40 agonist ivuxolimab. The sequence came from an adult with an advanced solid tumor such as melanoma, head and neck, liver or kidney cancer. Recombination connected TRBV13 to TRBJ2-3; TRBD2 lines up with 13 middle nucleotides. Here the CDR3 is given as CASSRLAGGKDTQYF. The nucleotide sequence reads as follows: TGTGCCAGCAGCCGACTAGCGGGGGGTAAGGATACGCAGTATTTT.